The rows below give T cell receptor beta chains drawn from one sample of a study of cytomegalovirus exposure and HLA in healthy donors. Produced via immunoSEQ multiplex PCR; TCRdb's table is partial and in-frame only. Here the sample spans roughly 120,000 clones, roughly 76% being singletons. The sample consisted of PBMCs. These receptor sequences come from a woman aged 55-70 years in good health and CMV-seropositive. CDR3s include the opening cysteine and the closing phenylalanine or tryptophan. A D gene is named only where the DNA matches it firmly. Some rows have no size entry. The others give once, few or many, or a class for an expanded clone.

>TRBV9|TRBJ2-7|TRBD2|-
TGTGCCAGCACCCTCGGCATGGTAGCGGGGCCATACGAGCAGTACTTC
CASTLGMVAGPYEQYF
>TRBV11-3|TRBJ2-3|TRBD2|-
TGTGCCAGCAGCTTGGGACTAGCGGGAGTGGTGGATACGCAGTATTTT
CASSLGLAGVVDTQYF
>TRBV30|TRBJ2-2|-|once
TGTGCCTGGGGCCGAGGGCGGAACACCGGGGAGCTGTTTTTT
CAWGRGRNTGELFF
>TRBV4-3|TRBJ2-2|TRBD1|-
TGCGCCAGCAGCCAAGGGGACAGAAACACCGGGGAGCTGTTTTTT
CASSQGDRNTGELFF
>TRBV9|TRBJ1-1|-|few
TGTGCCAGCAGCGTAGGGTACAGGGTCGGGAACACTGAAGCTTTCTTT
CASSVGYRVGNTEAFF
>TRBV6-6|TRBJ1-6|-|-
TGTGCCAGCACTAGCGTGTATAATTCACCCCTCCACTTT
CASTSVYNSPLHF
>TRBV4-3|TRBJ2-3|TRBD1|-
TGCGCCAGCAGCCAAGAGAGAGGTCAGGGGGCGCGCACAGATACGCAGTATTTT
CASSQERGQGARTDTQYF
>TRBV9|TRBJ2-5|TRBD2|-
TGTGCCAGCAGCGTCCTAGCGGGGAGACAAGAGACCCAGTACTTC
CASSVLAGRQETQYF
>TRBV4-3|TRBJ2-5|TRBD2|-
TGCGCCAGCAGCCAAGGCAACGGGAGGGCTCGTGAGACCCAGTACTTC
CASSQGNGRARETQYF
>TRBV6-5|TRBJ2-7|TRBD1|-
TGTGCCAGCAGTTCGGGACAGGGGTCGTACGAGCAGTACTTC
CASSSGQGSYEQYF
>TRBV7-2|TRBJ1-5|TRBD1|-
TGTGCCAGCAGCATATGGACAGGGGAAAGCCAGCATTTT
CASSIWTGESQHF
>TRBV20-1|TRBJ1-2|TRBD1|-
TGCAGTGCCGGTGGGACAGGGGGGTACACCTTC
CSAGGTGGYTF
>TRBV28|TRBJ1-2|-|-
TGTGCCAGCAGTTTATTAACAGGAAGCTATGGCTACACCTTC
CASSLLTGSYGYTF
>TRBV6-1|TRBJ2-1|-|-
TGTGCCAGCAGGGGGGTGGACAGTGCTGAGCAGTTCTTC
CASRGVDSAEQFF
>TRBV5-6|TRBJ1-5|-|-
TGTGCCAGCAGCTTAGCTGGGGGCGGGAGCAATCAGCCCCAGCATTTT
CASSLAGGGSNQPQHF
>TRBV9|TRBJ1-3|TRBD1|-
TGTGCCAGCAGCGTGGTAGACAGGGGGGCTGGAAACACCATATATTTT
CASSVVDRGAGNTIYF
>TRBV30|TRBJ2-5|-|-
TGTGCCTGGAGTGCCGGTCGGACTCAAGTGTACTTC
CAWSAGRTQVYF
>TRBV5-8|TRBJ2-3|TRBD2|-
TGTGCCAGCAGCCGCCTACTGACTAGCGGGGGGTCTAGCACAGATACGCAGTATTTT
CASSRLLTSGGSSTDTQYF
>TRBV7-2|TRBJ2-1|-|-
TGTGCCAGCAGCCGACAGAGAGGATACAATGAGCAGTTCTTC
CASSRQRGYNEQFF
>TRBV7-2|TRBJ2-7|TRBD1|-
TGTGCCAGCAGCTTCCCGGGACAGGGTTTGAAAAAAGCCTACGAGCAGTACTTC
CASSFPGQGLKKAYEQYF
>TRBV14|TRBJ2-1|TRBD2|-
TGTGCCAGCAGCCAAGGGCGGGGGGCGAGGGAGCAGTTCTTC
CASSQGRGAREQFF
>TRBV27|TRBJ2-3|TRBD2|-
TGTGCCAGCAGTCCTGGACTAGCGGGCACAGATACGCAGTATTTT
CASSPGLAGTDTQYF
>TRBV6-5|TRBJ1-1|TRBD1|-
TGTGCCACCAGACGGACAGGAGTAGGGAACACTGAAGCTTTCTTT
CATRRTGVGNTEAFF
>TRBV5-4|TRBJ2-4|-|-
TGTGCCAGCAGCTCGGCGGGCATGGACATTCAGTACTTC
CASSSAGMDIQYF
>TRBV7-6|TRBJ2-1|TRBD2|-
TGTGCCAGCAGCCGCGGGGGGATAGCGGGGAACAATGAGCAGTTCTTC
CASSRGGIAGNNEQFF
>TRBV7-9|TRBJ1-1|-|-
TGTGCCAGCAGCCGGACTCTGGCTGAAGCTTTCTTT
CASSRTLAEAFF
>TRBV7-9|TRBJ2-6|-|once
TGTGCCAGCAGCCAGCTAGGAGGGTGGTCTTCTGGGGCCAACGTCCTGACTTTC
CASSQLGGWSSGANVLTF
>TRBV11-1|TRBJ2-3|TRBD2|few
TGTGCCAGCAGCTGGGGGGGATCGGCGACAGATACGCAGTATTTT
CASSWGGSATDTQYF
>TRBV7-7|TRBJ2-2|-|-
TGTGCCAGCAGCTTCGGTTCGAGGTTAGTGGGAGGAGGCACCGGGGAGCTGTTTTTT
CASSFGSRLVGGGTGELFF
>TRBV4-1|TRBJ1-5|-|-
TGCGCCAGCAGCCAGGAAAGGGGAAATAGCAATCAGCCCCAGCATTTT
CASSQERGNSNQPQHF
>TRBV2|TRBJ2-2|TRBD2|-
TGTGCCAGCGGGATGGGCGGGACTACCACGAACACCGGGGAGCTGTTTTTT
CASGMGGTTTNTGELFF
>TRBV6-1|TRBJ2-7|TRBD2|-
TGTGCCAGCAGGCTTCCTCTAGCGGGGGGCTACGAGCAGTACTTC
CASRLPLAGGYEQYF
>TRBV6-4|TRBJ1-1|-|-
TGTGCCAGCAGTGACTCGGGAGACACTGAAGCTTTCTTT
CASSDSGDTEAFF
>TRBV29-1|TRBJ1-2|TRBD1|-
TGCAGCGTAGCCAGAAACAGGGGGCAAGGAAATGGCTACACCTTC
CSVARNRGQGNGYTF
>TRBV5-1|TRBJ2-1|TRBD1|-
TGCGCCAGCAGCCATACCGACAGGGGGCAATACAATGAGCAGTTCTTC
CASSHTDRGQYNEQFF
>TRBV7-2|TRBJ2-1|TRBD2|once
TGTGCCAGCAGCTTCGGAGGGACTAGCGGGGGGTCTCGTAACAATGAGCAGTTCTTC
CASSFGGTSGGSRNNEQFF
>TRBV30|TRBJ2-2|-|-
TGTGCCTGGGCCCCCTCTAGTTTCGGGGAGCTGTTTTTT
CAWAPSSFGELFF
>TRBV6-5|TRBJ2-5|-|-
TGTGCCAGCAGTTATTCAAGGACCGGGGGACAGACCCAGTACTTC
CASSYSRTGGQTQYF
>TRBV9|TRBJ2-7|TRBD1|few
TGTGCCAGCAGCCCTTCCGACCCGGGACAGGGGGCAGGGGAGCAGTACTTC
CASSPSDPGQGAGEQYF
>TRBV7-2|TRBJ2-3|TRBD2|-
TGTGCCAGCAGCTTATGGCTAGCGGGGGGGCGCGAAGATACGCAGTATTTT
CASSLWLAGGREDTQYF
>TRBV19|TRBJ2-1|-|-
TGTGCCAGTAGTGATTTCAGGACAAGTAAAAATGAGCAGTTCTTC
CASSDFRTSKNEQFF
>TRBV9|TRBJ1-1|-|-
TGTGCCAGCAGCCCTCCCAAGTGGGGGGGTCTCGGCACTGAAGCTTTCTTT
CASSPPKWGGLGTEAFF
>TRBV6-4|TRBJ2-3|TRBD2|once
TGTGCCAGCAGTGACTCTTGGACTAGCGGGAGTTATACGCAGTATTTT
CASSDSWTSGSYTQYF
>TRBV5-1|TRBJ2-5|-|-
TGCGCCAGCAGCTTGGGGACTATCCAAGAGACCCAGTACTTC
CASSLGTIQETQYF
>TRBV5-4|TRBJ2-1|TRBD2|-
TGTGCCAGCAGCTTGGGTGGACTAGCGGGAGTAATTTCTTACAATGAGCAGTTCTTC
CASSLGGLAGVISYNEQFF
>TRBV29-1|TRBJ2-7|-|once
TGCAGCGTTGTTGCAGCGACCTACGAGCAGTACTTC
CSVVAATYEQYF
>TRBV5-5|TRBJ2-7|TRBD1|-
TGTGCCAGCAGGGACAGGGACTCCTACGAGCAGTACTTC
CASRDRDSYEQYF
>TRBV30|TRBJ2-1|TRBD2|-
TGTGCCTGGAGTGCCGGGGGGAGCTCCTACAATGAGCAGTTCTTC
CAWSAGGSSYNEQFF
>TRBV19|TRBJ1-3|-|few
TGTGCCAGTAGTTTCGCCGGCTCTGGAAACACCATATATTTT
CASSFAGSGNTIYF
>TRBV19|TRBJ1-5|TRBD1|-
TGTGCCAGTAGTTTGACGGGACAGGGGTATAGCAATCAGCCCCAGCATTTT
CASSLTGQGYSNQPQHF
>TRBV6-5|TRBJ1-4|-|-
TGTGCCAGCAGTTACTCGAACAGGGCTTTTAATGAAAAACTGTTTTTT
CASSYSNRAFNEKLFF
>TRBV7-8|TRBJ2-2|-|-
TGTGCCAGCAGCTTAGAACGGGTTACCGGGGAGCTGTTTTTT
CASSLERVTGELFF
>TRBV27|TRBJ2-1|-|-
TGTGCCGGGCTCGCGCCAGGGTTAGGCAATGAGCAGTTCTTC
CAGLAPGLGNEQFF
>TRBV7-2|TRBJ2-5|-|-
TGTGCCAGCAGCTTATTCGGAGGGGAGGAGACCCAGTACTTC
CASSLFGGEETQYF
>TRBV7-6|TRBJ2-2|-|-
TGTGCCAGCAACCAACAGAACACCGGGGAGCTGTTTTTT
CASNQQNTGELFF